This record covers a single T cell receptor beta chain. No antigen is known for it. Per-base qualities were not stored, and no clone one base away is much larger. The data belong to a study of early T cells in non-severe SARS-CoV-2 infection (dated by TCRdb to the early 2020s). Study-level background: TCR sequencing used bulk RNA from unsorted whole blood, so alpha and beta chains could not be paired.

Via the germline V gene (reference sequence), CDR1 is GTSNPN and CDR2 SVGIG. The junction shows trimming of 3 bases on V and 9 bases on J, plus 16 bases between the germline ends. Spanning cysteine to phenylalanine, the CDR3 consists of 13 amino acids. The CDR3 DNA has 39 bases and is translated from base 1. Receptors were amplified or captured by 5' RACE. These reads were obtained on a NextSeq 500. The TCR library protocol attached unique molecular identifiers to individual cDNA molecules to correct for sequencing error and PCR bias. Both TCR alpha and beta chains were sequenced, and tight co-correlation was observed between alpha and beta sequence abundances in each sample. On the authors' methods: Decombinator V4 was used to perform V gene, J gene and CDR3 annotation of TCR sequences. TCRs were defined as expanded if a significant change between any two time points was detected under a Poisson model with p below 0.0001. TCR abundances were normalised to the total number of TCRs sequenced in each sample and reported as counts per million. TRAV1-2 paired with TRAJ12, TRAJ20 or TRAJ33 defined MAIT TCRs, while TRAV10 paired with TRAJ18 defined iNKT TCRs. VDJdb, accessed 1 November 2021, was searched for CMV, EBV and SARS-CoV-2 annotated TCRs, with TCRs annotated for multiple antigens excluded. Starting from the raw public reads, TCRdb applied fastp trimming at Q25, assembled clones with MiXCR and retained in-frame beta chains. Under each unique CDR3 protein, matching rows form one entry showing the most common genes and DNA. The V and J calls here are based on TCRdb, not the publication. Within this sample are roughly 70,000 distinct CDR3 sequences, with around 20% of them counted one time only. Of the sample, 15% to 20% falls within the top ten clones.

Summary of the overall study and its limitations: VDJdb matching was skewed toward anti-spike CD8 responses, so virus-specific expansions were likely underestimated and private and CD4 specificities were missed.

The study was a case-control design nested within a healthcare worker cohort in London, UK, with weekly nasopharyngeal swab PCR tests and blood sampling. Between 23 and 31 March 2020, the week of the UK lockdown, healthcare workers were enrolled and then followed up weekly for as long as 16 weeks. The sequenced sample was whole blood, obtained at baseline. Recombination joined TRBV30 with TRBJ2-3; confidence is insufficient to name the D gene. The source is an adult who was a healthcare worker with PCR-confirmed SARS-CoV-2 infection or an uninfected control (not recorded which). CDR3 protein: CAWRTTRFKTQYF. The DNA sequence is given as TGTGCCTGGAGGACCACCCGGTTTAAAACGCAGTATTTT.